This T cell receptor (beta chain) appears in the sequencing data of a study of T-cell reconstitution after alpha-beta-depleted transplantation in children. Study-level findings and limits: Reported findings indicate that, about two months after transplant, alpha-beta T cells came from several hundred expanded clones, which were derived from non-depleted graft cells. It was surviving recipient T cells and thymic progenitors that gave some patients high TCRbeta diversity at day 60. By one year post-transplant, T-cell counts and diversity largely arose from T cells that were newly produced.

Preparing the TCRbeta library involved the use of unique molecular identifiers. TCRdb used MiXCR to reprocess the PCR reads, holding one entry per CDR3 protein. The top ten clones hold 7% to 9.5% of a sample with around 270,000 distinct CDR3 sequences, around 9.1% of them seen once. Concerning this clonotype: Its target is not known.

CDR3 length equals 13 residues. Germline CDR1 and CDR2: DFQATT and SNEGSKA (reference sequence). V lost 5 bases, J lost 0 bases, and 10 bases lay in between. Here the sequenced sample was PBMCs, taken before TCRalphabeta/CD19-depleted stem cell transplant. The TCR comes from a boy under two years old with acute myeloid leukemia, due to receive a stem cell transplant. The chain links TRBV20-1 to TRBJ1-1; tentative D call: TRBD1 (5 bases). In DNA, the CDR3 is TGCAGTGCTCTCGGGACCTTGAACACTGAAGCTTTCTTT. This encodes CSALGTLNTEAFF.